This T cell receptor beta chain was sequenced during a study of radiation and T cells in renal cell carcinoma. Study-wide findings and caveats: Pretreatment tumor biopsies were lacking, so baseline clonotypes are unknown.

J was trimmed by 2 bases and V by 4 bases; bases with no gene match: 2. Germline V gives CDR1 SGHNT, CDR2 YYREEE (reference sequence). The CDR3 runs to 14 residues. Time point described: blood 2 weeks post-SBRT. Treatment described: 15 Gy SBRT to primary tumor, nephrectomy 4 weeks later. This renal cell carcinoma was of the clear cell type. Using immunoSEQ multiplex PCR, the repertoire was profiled, and TCRdb retains in-frame clones only, with some absent. The data hold roughly 130,000 clones, with around 90% observed a single time. Remarks on this clone: Its cognate antigen is unknown.

Sequenced here: blood, sampled from a patient whose treatment included radiotherapy and nephrectomy. The rearrangement links TRBV5-4 to TRBJ2-5, with TRBD2 matching over 10 bases. The source of this sequence is a woman between 70 and 85 years old with renal cell carcinoma. This CDR3 is CASSGTSAQETQYF. The CDR3 DNA follows: TGTGCCAGCAGCGGGACTAGCGCGCAAGAGACCCAGTACTTC.